The rows below give T cell receptor beta chains drawn from one sample of a study of blood T cell repertoires in COVID-19. Sequencing was performed with immunoSEQ multiplex PCR; in TCRdb, only in-frame clones are kept and a portion is missing. The table includes about 76,000 clones, around 88% detected once. The material sequenced was peripheral blood. These receptors were collected from a human donor in a cohort sampled during active COVID-19. CDR3s leave out the opening cysteine and the closing phenylalanine or tryptophan. Fields, in order: D gene, V gene, J gene, CDR3 protein. The D gene is left open where the match is weak.

D: TRBD1; V: TRBV7-3; J: TRBJ1-2; CDR3: ASSSPGQGATGYT
D: .; V: TRBV7-9; J: TRBJ2-3; CDR3: ASSPLGSRDTQY
D: .; V: TRBV7-8; J: TRBJ2-3; CDR3: ASSLGLSPDTQY
D: .; V: TRBV11-3; J: TRBJ2-1; CDR3: ASSLGGSYNEQF
D: .; V: TRBV28; J: TRBJ1-1; CDR3: ASSTPRRVNTEAF
D: .; V: TRBV21-1; J: TRBJ2-1; CDR3: ASSKEARANEQF
D: TRBD1; V: TRBV5-1; J: TRBJ1-4; CDR3: ASRRAGTGDEKLF
D: .; V: TRBV7-2; J: TRBJ2-7; CDR3: ASSLRQGRNEQY
D: .; V: TRBV7-3; J: TRBJ2-2; CDR3: ASSPPGTGELF
D: .; V: TRBV18; J: TRBJ2-1; CDR3: ASSPPGGDGRYNEQF
D: TRBD2; V: TRBV27; J: TRBJ2-3; CDR3: ASSRRIAGGGTDTQY
D: .; V: TRBV30; J: TRBJ2-3; CDR3: AWTTPSTDTQY
D: .; V: TRBV11-3; J: TRBJ2-5; CDR3: ASSLDLGGGPPPTQY
D: .; V: TRBV12-3/TRBV12-4; J: TRBJ1-1; CDR3: ASSLSRAF
D: .; V: TRBV18; J: TRBJ2-1; CDR3: ASSLQTGVAADEQF